These T cell receptor beta chains were read from a single sample in a study of response to subunit inactivated influenza vaccine. From the RT-PCR reads, TCRdb called clonotypes with MiXCR, one entry per CDR3 protein. The repertoire holds approximately 530,000 distinct CDR3 sequences, with less than 8% as singletons. Source: PBMCs from blood, taken less than 30 months after vaccination. All receptors come from a man between 50 and 75 years old who received an inactivated influenza vaccine. Both conserved end residues are part of each CDR3. A D gene is named only where the DNA matches it firmly. Not all rows give a size; the values are once, few, many and, for expanded clones, a class.

clone_size	cdr3_length	d_call	v_call	j_call	cdr3_nt	cdr3_aa
many	15	NA	TRBV7-9	TRBJ2-1	TGTGCCAGCAGCTTAGAGGGGGGGTCCTACAATGAGCAGTTCTTC	CASSLEGGSYNEQFF
few	16	NA	TRBV13	TRBJ1-4	TGTGCCAGCAGCTTGGGTCGAGGAACCATTAATGAAAAACTGTTTTTT	CASSLGRGTINEKLFF
few	17	TRBD2	TRBV20-1	TRBJ2-3	TGCAGTGCCCAGACTAGCGGGGGGGTACGTGGCACAGATACGCAGTATTTT	CSAQTSGGVRGTDTQYF
many	12	NA	TRBV2	TRBJ1-1	TGTGCCAGCACTGGGGGAGTAAATGAAGCTTTCTTT	CASTGGVNEAFF
few	15	NA	TRBV12-3/TRBV12-4	TRBJ2-7	TGTGCCAGCAGTTTAGCGCTAACAGCAACCTACGAGCAGTACTTC	CASSLALTATYEQYF
NA	14	NA	TRBV7-2	TRBJ2-2	TGTGCCAGCAGCTTTTTTGACTACCCCGGGGAGCTGTTTTTT	CASSFFDYPGELFF
once	14	NA	TRBV27	TRBJ2-3	TGTGCCAGCAGTTCGATGACAGGCACAGATACGCAGTATTTT	CASSSMTGTDTQYF
NA	13	NA	TRBV19	TRBJ2-3	TGTGCCAGTAGTATCTGGATCCGGGATACGCAGTATTTT	CASSIWIRDTQYF
many	12	NA	TRBV28	TRBJ1-4	TGTGCCAGCAGCCTCCGGGCTGAAAAACTGTTTTTT	CASSLRAEKLFF
few	14	NA	TRBV10-3	TRBJ1-5	TGTGCCATCAGTCCACGCCGGGGGGATCAGCCCCAGCATTTT	CAISPRRGDQPQHF
few	17	TRBD2	TRBV20-1	TRBJ2-1	TGCAGTGCTATACTAGCGGCTGTGAGTACGGCCTACAATGAGCAGTTCTTC	CSAILAAVSTAYNEQFF
NA	13	NA	TRBV7-9	TRBJ1-2	TGTGCCAGCAGCGAAGGGTCCGGGGACGGCTACACCTTC	CASSEGSGDGYTF
few	15	NA	TRBV21-1	TRBJ2-5	TGTGCCAGCAGCAAAAGGGGCTTGGGAGTGGAGACCCAGTACTTC	CASSKRGLGVETQYF
few	16	NA	TRBV5-1	TRBJ2-3	TGCGCCAGCAGCTTGTATCCCTACGGTAACACAGATACGCAGTATTTT	CASSLYPYGNTDTQYF
many	16	NA	TRBV6-2/TRBV6-3	TRBJ2-5	TGTGCCAGCAGTTACCTCGGCCTTTCGACCCAAGAGACCCAGTACTTC	CASSYLGLSTQETQYF
NA	15	NA	TRBV6-5	TRBJ1-4	TGTGCCAGCAGTTACTCGAATAGGGATCGGGAAAAACTGTTTTTT	CASSYSNRDREKLFF
NA	15	TRBD2	TRBV2	TRBJ2-2	TGTACCAGCAAGGGTAGCGGGGCGAACACCGGGGAGCTGTTTTTT	CTSKGSGANTGELFF
NA	13	TRBD2	TRBV29-1	TRBJ2-7	TGCAGCGTCTCTAGCGGGAGATCCTACGAGCAGTACTTC	CSVSSGRSYEQYF
few	16	TRBD2	TRBV9	TRBJ2-7	TGTGCCAGCAGCACCGCCGGAGTAGCGGGAGTTTGGGAGCAGTACTTC	CASSTAGVAGVWEQYF
few	14	TRBD2	TRBV11-2	TRBJ2-7	TGTGCCAGCAGCTCGGTCCGGGGGGCCTACGAGCAGTACTTC	CASSSVRGAYEQYF
NA	16	TRBD1	TRBV19	TRBJ1-5	TGTGCCAGTAGCATGGGGACAGAGCTTCTAGGTCAGCCCCAGCATTTT	CASSMGTELLGQPQHF
NA	14	TRBD2	TRBV29-1	TRBJ2-2	TGCAGCCAGGGGAAAGCGGGAGTGGGCGGGGAGCTGTTTTTT	CSQGKAGVGGELFF
few	14	NA	TRBV7-2	TRBJ2-7	TGTGCCAGCAGCTTAGCAGGCGCTACCTACGAGCAGTACTTC	CASSLAGATYEQYF
few	14	NA	TRBV24-1	TRBJ2-3	TGTGCCACCAGTGTTGACACCGCCACAGATACGCAGTATTTT	CATSVDTATDTQYF
once	15	TRBD2	TRBV9	TRBJ2-3	TGTGCCAGCAGCGTTAGCGGGTGGGCGTTTGGTACGCAGTATTTT	CASSVSGWAFGTQYF
few	15	TRBD1	TRBV3-1	TRBJ1-5	TGTGCCAGCAGTGACAGGGTTTCAGGCAATCAGCCCCAGCATTTT	CASSDRVSGNQPQHF
few	15	TRBD2	TRBV10-3	TRBJ2-5	TGTGCCATCAGTGCCGGGACTAGCGATCGGGAGACCCAGTACTTC	CAISAGTSDRETQYF
few	11	NA	TRBV27	TRBJ2-5	TGTGCCAGCAGTAAACTAGGAACCCAGTACTTC	CASSKLGTQYF
NA	14	NA	TRBV6-2/TRBV6-3	TRBJ1-5	TGTGCCAGCAGTTACTCTCCTTACAATCAGCCCCAGCATTTT	CASSYSPYNQPQHF
once	14	NA	TRBV4-2	TRBJ2-3	TGTGCCAGCAGCCAGCTAGTCGGGCCAGATACGCAGTATTTT	CASSQLVGPDTQYF
NA	15	TRBD1	TRBV2	TRBJ1-1	TGTGCCAGCAGTTGGGAGGGACAGGGTTTCACTGAAGCTTTCTTT	CASSWEGQGFTEAFF
NA	14	TRBD2	TRBV10-3	TRBJ2-3	TGTGCCATAAAAAGCGGGAGTGGCCCAGATACGCAGTATTTT	CAIKSGSGPDTQYF
many	15	TRBD1	TRBV30	TRBJ2-5	TGTGCCTGGAGTACCTCGGACAGGACAAAAGAGACCCAGTACTTC	CAWSTSDRTKETQYF
NA	15	TRBD2	TRBV7-2	TRBJ2-3	TGTGCCAGCAGCTTAGACGGCGGGGGGGCTTGGACGCAGTATTTT	CASSLDGGGAWTQYF
few	14	NA	TRBV16	TRBJ1-3	TGTGCCAGCAGCCAACACTACTCTGGAAACACCATATATTTT	CASSQHYSGNTIYF
NA	17	NA	TRBV10-3	TRBJ1-6	TGTGCCATCAGTGAACCCCCAGGCAGACTAACTAATTCACCCCTCCACTTT	CAISEPPGRLTNSPLHF
NA	14	NA	TRBV20-1	TRBJ2-7	TGCAGTGCTAGCGCGGACGGGGATCGTTACGAGCAGTACTTC	CSASADGDRYEQYF
NA	14	NA	TRBV5-5	TRBJ1-2	TGTGCCAGCAGCCCAGAACAGTTTAACTATGGCTACACCTTC	CASSPEQFNYGYTF
many	15	TRBD1	TRBV2	TRBJ2-7	TGTGCCAGCAGTAGTCAGGGACAGGGGGCCTACGAGCAGTACTTC	CASSSQGQGAYEQYF
few	13	NA	TRBV5-1	TRBJ1-2	TGCGCCAGCAGCTTGAAAAGAGGCTATGGCTACACCTTC	CASSLKRGYGYTF
many	14	NA	TRBV25-1	TRBJ1-1	TGTGCCAGCAGTGAGGAGGGGCCGGTCACTGAAGCTTTCTTT	CASSEEGPVTEAFF
few	15	NA	TRBV7-2	TRBJ2-1	TGTGCCAGCAGCTTAGAACACAGATTCTACAATGAGCAGTTCTTC	CASSLEHRFYNEQFF
few	17	NA	TRBV12-3/TRBV12-4	TRBJ2-2	TGTGCCAGCAGCCCCGTGCATGGCAGGGCGAACACCGGGGAGCTGTTTTTT	CASSPVHGRANTGELFF
NA	14	NA	TRBV5-1	TRBJ1-2	TGCGCCAGCAGCTTGGACAGCAAGGCCTATGGCTACACCTTC	CASSLDSKAYGYTF
NA	11	NA	TRBV2	TRBJ2-5	TGTGCCAGCAGGGAAGAAGAGACCCAGTACTTC	CASREEETQYF
many	14	NA	TRBV27	TRBJ1-1	TGTGCCAGCAGTCCTACAGGGTTGGGCACTGAAGCTTTCTTT	CASSPTGLGTEAFF
NA	16	NA	TRBV4-3	TRBJ1-2	TGCGCCAGCAGCCAAGATCTCCCAGGGAATGTCTATGGCTACACCTTC	CASSQDLPGNVYGYTF
NA	17	TRBD2	TRBV13	TRBJ2-3	TGTGCCAGCAGCTTAGGCCTAGACGGACTAGCGGGATATACGCAGTATTTT	CASSLGLDGLAGYTQYF
few	13	NA	TRBV9	TRBJ1-1	TGTGCCAGCAGCGTAAGTACGGAAACTGAAGCTTTCTTT	CASSVSTETEAFF
NA	17	TRBD2	TRBV7-2	TRBJ2-7	TGTGCCAGCAGCTTAGCCGGACTAGCGGGACCCTCCTACGAGCAGTACTTC	CASSLAGLAGPSYEQYF
once	16	TRBD2	TRBV4-3	TRBJ2-1	TGCGCCAGCAGCCACTGGACTAGCGGAACCTACAATGAGCAGTTCTTC	CASSHWTSGTYNEQFF
NA	12	NA	TRBV10-3	TRBJ1-2	TGTGCCATCAGTGAAAGACAGGCAGGCTACACCTTC	CAISERQAGYTF
NA	21	NA	TRBV11-1	TRBJ1-1	TGTGCCAGCAGCTTCGGGCTCCGCCTGACAGAGGGCAAAGCTTCGAACACTGAAGCTTTCTTT	CASSFGLRLTEGKASNTEAFF
many	15	TRBD1	TRBV12-3/TRBV12-4	TRBJ2-3	TGTGCCAGCAGGCGACAGGGCTATAGCACAGATACGCAGTATTTT	CASRRQGYSTDTQYF
many	15	NA	TRBV5-1	TRBJ1-4	TGCGCCAGCAGCTTGGGGGGTGCAACTAATGAAAAACTGTTTTTT	CASSLGGATNEKLFF
many	14	NA	TRBV5-1	TRBJ2-3	TGCGCCAGCAGCTTGGTGGCCAGAACAGATACGCAGTATTTT	CASSLVARTDTQYF
NA	14	NA	TRBV7-2	TRBJ2-5	TGTGCCAGCAGCTCTCAAGCGGGTCAAGAGACCCAGTACTTC	CASSSQAGQETQYF
few	16	TRBD1	TRBV2	TRBJ1-6	TGTGCCAGCAGTGAACAGGGGGTGAAGCTGAATTCACCCCTCCACTTT	CASSEQGVKLNSPLHF
few	16	TRBD1	TRBV6-2/TRBV6-3	TRBJ2-2	TGTGCCAGCACCCCGGACAGGTCCCGTATCACCGGGGAGCTGTTTTTT	CASTPDRSRITGELFF